This is a list of T cell receptor beta chains from one sample in a study of T cells after somatic rescue of genetic block. Generated by immunoSEQ multiplex PCR, the TCRdb table keeps only in-frame clones and is missing some. The sample holds over 55,000 clones; about 90% are singletons and the top ten take around 3%. Sequenced: peripheral blood mononuclear cells (PBMCs). These receptors came from a man in his forties. Both conserved end residues are trimmed from each CDR3.

v_call: TRBV19
cdr3_aa: ASSISGTNYGYT

v_call: TRBV5-6
cdr3_aa: ASSRGNYGYT

v_call: TRBV18
cdr3_aa: ASSPAPGNDEQF

v_call: TRBV6-6
cdr3_aa: ASSYSGQDFEAF

v_call: TRBV2
cdr3_aa: ASRGTRSNNEQF

v_call: TRBV9
cdr3_aa: ASSAGRGPDTQY

v_call: TRBV5-1
cdr3_aa: ASSLGSRGNEQF

v_call: TRBV6-6
cdr3_aa: ASSYSTGQAYEQY

v_call: TRBV27
cdr3_aa: ASSPFGGEEKLF

v_call: TRBV18
cdr3_aa: ASSRPGLAVNEQF

v_call: TRBV10-3
cdr3_aa: AISDGIGETQY

v_call: TRBV7-2
cdr3_aa: ASSFDRGTQPQH

v_call: TRBV2
cdr3_aa: ASSESLPRGVDSPLH

v_call: TRBV27
cdr3_aa: ASKLAGDTQY

v_call: TRBV9
cdr3_aa: ASSVDWTSGNEQF

v_call: TRBV7-9
cdr3_aa: ASSSQSRGTYEQY

v_call: TRBV5-1
cdr3_aa: TSSWLANTGELF

v_call: TRBV23-1
cdr3_aa: ASSQTPGLAALYEQY

v_call: TRBV28
cdr3_aa: ASSLLHGELF

v_call: TRBV20-1
cdr3_aa: SARTFTEQY

v_call: TRBV9
cdr3_aa: ASSAPQSTRADTQY

v_call: TRBV4-1
cdr3_aa: ASSPRASSFSGANVLT

v_call: TRBV9
cdr3_aa: ASSVGGSRYEQY

v_call: TRBV9
cdr3_aa: ASSSGTGPYEQY

v_call: TRBV7-9
cdr3_aa: ASSLDRTALAKNIQY

v_call: TRBV4-2
cdr3_aa: ASSQERYQPQH

v_call: TRBV29-1
cdr3_aa: SVVTGGEQPQH

v_call: TRBV18
cdr3_aa: ASSPGTGVNEQY

v_call: TRBV18
cdr3_aa: ASSPGDRGRISVQY

v_call: TRBV14
cdr3_aa: ASSSQGAVTETQY

v_call: TRBV7-3
cdr3_aa: ASSLGPESYEQY

v_call: TRBV28
cdr3_aa: ASSFRAGNNQPQH

v_call: TRBV9
cdr3_aa: ASSVQGTSYEQY

v_call: TRBV28
cdr3_aa: ASSLAVTSEQF

v_call: TRBV9
cdr3_aa: ASSPTGDTQY

v_call: TRBV11-2
cdr3_aa: ASSLSGTDNEQF

v_call: TRBV7-9
cdr3_aa: ASSYYLGGGSYNEQF

v_call: TRBV5-4
cdr3_aa: ASSLVLWGGFAREQY

v_call: TRBV7-9
cdr3_aa: ASSPGVASGSFQETQY

v_call: TRBV4-1
cdr3_aa: ASSYSGAGRNEQF

v_call: TRBV7-6
cdr3_aa: ASSLAGDNEQF

v_call: TRBV2
cdr3_aa: ASSESDTQY

v_call: TRBV7-6
cdr3_aa: ASSLGNEQF

v_call: TRBV5-1
cdr3_aa: ASSFDRGETQY

v_call: TRBV11-2
cdr3_aa: ASSLDETANTGELF

v_call: TRBV27
cdr3_aa: ASSFGWGSTDTQY

v_call: TRBV25-1
cdr3_aa: ASSELVGAGGYT

v_call: TRBV1
cdr3_aa: TSSQDPRVNYGYT

v_call: TRBV29-1
cdr3_aa: SVEIPLVYEQY

v_call: TRBV4-1
cdr3_aa: ASSQEFGPRGNTIY

v_call: TRBV5-4
cdr3_aa: ASSLDRPAYEQY

v_call: TRBV29-1
cdr3_aa: SVGFQRGTNEQF

v_call: TRBV6-1
cdr3_aa: ASSVTVNTEAF

v_call: TRBV2
cdr3_aa: ASSTDTYEQY

v_call: TRBV4-3
cdr3_aa: ASSQHRGRTEAF

v_call: TRBV28
cdr3_aa: ASGRSSGRKDTQY

v_call: TRBV7-8
cdr3_aa: ASSLRLLADSETQY

v_call: TRBV7-2
cdr3_aa: ASSPGASGRGSTDTQY

v_call: TRBV12-5
cdr3_aa: ASGLNRTPGANVLT